The 5 T cell receptor beta chains presented below share a single source sample, sequenced in a study of blood T cells in healthy people across ages. Combining a sample-barcoded 5' primer with a J-beta primer mix, a second PCR ran for about 6 to 11 cycles. TCRdb called the 5' RACE reads again in MiXCR, with one record for every CDR3 protein. The sample yields around 320,000 distinct CDR3 sequences, around 29% seen once. Sequencing was performed on blood. These receptors were obtained from a woman aged 65 to 85 in good health.

The chain has TRBV20-1 and TRBJ2-7; 11 nucleotides line up with TRBD2. Germline trimming cut 0 bases from V and 7 bases from J; bases unmatched to any gene: 8. Germline CDR1 and CDR2: DFQATT and SNEGSKA (reference sequence). This CDR3 is built from 15 residues. CDR3 amino acids: CSARDPTSGIEEQYF. In nucleotides, the CDR3 is TGCAGTGCTAGAGACCCGACTAGCGGGATTGAGGAGCAGTACTTC.

This clonotype was observed a few times. This chain links TRBV10-2 with TRBJ1-2; D is unresolved. The length of the CDR3 is 13 residues. Trimming cost V 4 bases and J 6 bases, with 12 bases left between them. CDR1 and CDR2 (germline): WSHSY, SAAADI. CDR3 DNA sequence: TGCGCCAGCAGTGTCATAGCGGGGAATGGCTACACCTTC. This sequence encodes CASSVIAGNGYTF.

This clonotype was detected only a few times. V and J are TRBV12-3 or TRBV12-4 and TRBJ2-3, with 7 bases fitting TRBD1. This CDR3 spans 15 amino acids. Germline trimming cut 8 bases from V and 1 base from J; bases unmatched to any gene: 9. The CDR3 nucleotides read TGTGCCAGCGCTCTAGGGGGCCGGGGCACAGATACGCAGTATTTT. Translated: CASALGGRGTDTQYF.

In its sample, this clonotype was seen a few times. The chain links TRBV3-1 to TRBJ1-2; possibly TRBD1 for D (6 bases). V gave up 2 bases and J gave up 6 bases, with 13 bases separating them. The CDR3 loop spans 14 amino acids. Looked up from germline, CDR1 is LGHDT and CDR2 is YNNKEL (reference sequence). The CDR3 nucleotides read TGTGCCAGCAGCCAAACCACAGGGATGGATGGCTACACCTTC. This translates into CASSQTTGMDGYTF.

The gene calls are TRBV5-1 and TRBJ2-5; 10 bases are a match to TRBD2. The J call is doubtful: the DNA matches TRBJ2-1 better. The CDR3 has 16 residues. Germline V gives CDR1 SGHRS, CDR2 YFSETQ. The CDR3, as DNA: TGCGCCAGCAGCTTGGTTTGGACTAGCGGATCCAATGAGCAGTTCTTC. Translated: CASSLVWTSGSNEQFF.